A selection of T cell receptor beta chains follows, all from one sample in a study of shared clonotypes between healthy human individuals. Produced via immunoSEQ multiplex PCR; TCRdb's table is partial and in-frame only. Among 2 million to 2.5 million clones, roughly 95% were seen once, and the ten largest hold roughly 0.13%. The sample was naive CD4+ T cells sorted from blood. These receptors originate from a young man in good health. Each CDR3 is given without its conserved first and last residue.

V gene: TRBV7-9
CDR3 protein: ASSRTGGAEKLF

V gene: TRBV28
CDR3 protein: ASGPENNEKLF

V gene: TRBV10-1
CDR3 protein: ASSESASAAGTAAGELF

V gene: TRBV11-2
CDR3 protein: ASSLASQGIYGYT

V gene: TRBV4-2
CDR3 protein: ASSQVPSTDTQY

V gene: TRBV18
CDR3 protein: ASSPPWDRGNTGELF

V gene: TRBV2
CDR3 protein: ASSGSWAGELF

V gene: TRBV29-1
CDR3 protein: SAQGTGPNQPQH

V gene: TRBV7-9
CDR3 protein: ASSRTGSGNTIY

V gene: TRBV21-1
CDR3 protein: ASSKARLAGNYEQY

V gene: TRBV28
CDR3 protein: ASSLQGARGYEQY

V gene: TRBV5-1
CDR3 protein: ASSPVGAEGYGYT

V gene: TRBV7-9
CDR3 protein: ASTPTRKGAGNTIY

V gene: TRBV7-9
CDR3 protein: ASSPRQGGDEKLF

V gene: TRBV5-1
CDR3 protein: ASSFGRLSRETQY

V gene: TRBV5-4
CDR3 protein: ACLGQDHNSPLH

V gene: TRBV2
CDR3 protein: ASSEFTVSANTIY

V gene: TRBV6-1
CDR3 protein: ASEGQGVGYGYT

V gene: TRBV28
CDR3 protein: ASSLSARTSGGIQY

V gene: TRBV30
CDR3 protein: ARSDSLNTEAF

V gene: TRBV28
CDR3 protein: ASSLPTGTGGTEAF

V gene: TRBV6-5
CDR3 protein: ASSYSEVQPQH